This is a list of T cell receptor beta chains from one sample in a study of shared clonotypes between healthy human individuals. Assay used: immunoSEQ multiplex PCR; TCRdb lists only in-frame clones, some missing. The sample comprises roughly 2 million clones, roughly 95% of which are singletons, and less than 0.15% rests with the top ten. Sequenced sample: naive CD4+ T cells sorted from blood. These TCRs come from a man younger than 35 in good health. CDR3s include the opening cysteine and the closing phenylalanine or tryptophan. A D gene is named only where the DNA matches it firmly. Size is stated for part of the rows, as once, few or many counts, or as a class when the clone is expanded.

abundance	v_gene	d_gene	j_gene	CDR3aa	CDR3nt
-	TRBV18	-	TRBJ1-1	CASSPLKYSVDGNTEAFF	TGTGCCAGCTCACCACTTAAGTATAGTGTGGACGGGAACACTGAAGCTTTCTTT
-	TRBV19	-	TRBJ2-7	CASSIAGPYEQYF	TGTGCCAGTAGTATAGCGGGACCATACGAGCAGTACTTC
-	TRBV7-9	-	TRBJ2-5	CASSLVFETQYF	TGTGCCAGCAGCTTAGTATTTGAGACCCAGTACTTC
-	TRBV19	TRBD1	TRBJ1-2	CASTQRGQGAANYGYTF	TGTGCCAGTACCCAAAGAGGGCAGGGGGCTGCTAACTATGGCTACACCTTC
-	TRBV5-6	TRBD1	TRBJ1-2	CASSPTDRALLGYTF	TGTGCCAGCAGCCCTACGGACAGGGCCCTTTTGGGCTACACCTTC
-	TRBV19	-	TRBJ1-5	CASSLSPGSGNQPQHF	TGTGCCAGTAGTCTTTCCCCAGGGTCGGGCAATCAGCCCCAGCATTTT
-	TRBV6-5	-	TRBJ2-2	CASSSHDTGELFF	TGTGCCAGCAGTTCCCACGACACCGGGGAGCTGTTTTTT
-	TRBV7-9	TRBD1	TRBJ2-7	CASSFAGTGGLPFTYEQYF	TGTGCCAGCAGCTTTGCCGGGACAGGGGGACTTCCATTTACCTACGAGCAGTACTTC
-	TRBV28	TRBD1	TRBJ1-5	CAIGTAPTFNQPQHF	TGTGCTATCGGGACAGCACCAACCTTTAATCAGCCCCAGCATTTT
-	TRBV7-2	-	TRBJ2-6	CASSPRRASGANVLTF	TGTGCCAGCAGCCCACGACGCGCCTCTGGGGCCAACGTCCTGACTTTC
-	TRBV5-6	-	TRBJ1-5	CASSSNIHNQPQHF	TGTGCCAGCAGCTCCAACATTCACAATCAGCCCCAGCATTTT
-	TRBV4-1	-	TRBJ2-2	CASSQFGPNTGELFF	TGCGCCAGCAGCCAATTCGGGCCGAACACCGGGGAGCTGTTTTTT
-	TRBV27	-	TRBJ1-1	CASRTRTGFTEAFF	TGTGCCAGCAGAACCCGTACAGGGTTCACTGAAGCTTTCTTT
-	TRBV12-5	-	TRBJ2-5	CASGLAGGLETQYF	TGTGCTAGTGGTTTGGCAGGAGGTTTGGAGACCCAGTACTTC
-	TRBV6-5	TRBD2	TRBJ2-5	CASRPTSGQETQYF	TGTGCCAGCAGACCAACTAGCGGCCAAGAGACCCAGTACTTC
-	TRBV4-1	-	TRBJ2-3	CASSLWGFPGDTQYF	TGCGCCAGCAGCCTCTGGGGGTTCCCGGGCGATACGCAGTATTTT
-	TRBV11-2	-	TRBJ2-3	CASSLGGRKVEEQYF	TGTGCCAGCAGCTTAGGGGGACGGAAGGTTGAGGAGCAGTATTTT
once	TRBV11-2	-	TRBJ2-3	CASSPPGVRGYF	TGTGCCAGCAGCCCCCCGGGAGTCAGGGGGTATTTT
once	TRBV29-1	-	TRBJ2-7	CSVEKTGFEQYF	TGCAGCGTTGAGAAAACAGGGTTCGAGCAGTACTTC
-	TRBV21-1	-	TRBJ2-7	CASRKTSGSGYEQYF	TGTGCCAGCAGGAAAACTAGCGGGAGTGGCTACGAGCAGTACTTC
-	TRBV5-1	-	TRBJ1-5	CASSLEGGGNQPQHF	TGCGCCAGCAGCTTGGAGGGAGGGGGCAATCAGCCCCAGCATTTT
-	TRBV11-3	TRBD2	TRBJ2-5	CASSRGGGPGETQYF	TGTGCCAGCAGCCGCGGGGGGGGCCCCGGCGAGACCCAGTACTTC
-	TRBV5-4	-	TRBJ2-3	CASSLGGTDTQYF	TGTGCCAGCAGCTTAGGGGGGACAGATACGCAGTATTTT
-	TRBV4-1	TRBD2	TRBJ2-7	CASSLLGRLAGGDEQYF	TGCGCCAGCAGCCTCCTCGGGCGGCTAGCGGGAGGCGACGAGCAGTACTTC
-	TRBV10-3	-	TRBJ2-5	CAIGLQETQYF	TGTGCCATTGGCCTCCAAGAGACCCAGTACTTC
-	TRBV30	-	TRBJ2-2	CAHSFGWGTGELFF	TGTGCGCACAGCTTCGGTTGGGGCACCGGGGAGCTGTTTTTT
-	TRBV5-6	-	TRBJ2-4	CASSLLSTHIQYF	TGTGCCAGCAGCTTGTTGAGCACACACATTCAGTACTTC
-	TRBV27	TRBD2	TRBJ2-7	CASSLRGGGREQYF	TGTGCCAGCAGTCTGCGGGGGGGAGGTCGCGAGCAGTACTTC
once	TRBV5-1	-	TRBJ2-6	CASSQQASGANVLTF	TGCGCCAGCAGCCAACAGGCTTCTGGGGCCAACGTCCTGACTTTC
-	TRBV6-6	TRBD1	TRBJ1-2	CASRSIRDRAFYGYTF	TGTGCCAGCAGATCGATTCGGGACAGGGCTTTCTATGGCTACACCTTC
-	TRBV18	-	TRBJ2-1	CASSPGGAEQFF	TGTGCCAGCTCACCAGGGGGAGCCGAGCAGTTCTTC
-	TRBV28	TRBD1	TRBJ1-1	CASETGGGRTEAFF	TGTGCCAGCGAGACAGGGGGCGGACGAACTGAAGCTTTCTTT
-	TRBV19	-	TRBJ1-2	CASSITTGLSPSYGYTF	TGTGCCAGTAGTATTACGACAGGCCTCTCCCCTTCCTATGGCTACACCTTC
-	TRBV7-8	TRBD1	TRBJ2-3	CASSLARGRQGVADTQYF	TGTGCCAGCAGCTTAGCTCGGGGGAGACAGGGGGTTGCAGATACGCAGTATTTT
-	TRBV10-3	-	TRBJ1-2	CAISESPGEAYTF	TGTGCCATCAGTGAGTCTCCAGGGGAGGCCTACACCTTC
-	TRBV6-6	TRBD1	TRBJ1-6	CATQLGTGPSPLHF	TGTGCCACCCAACTCGGGACAGGGCCTTCACCCCTCCACTTT
-	TRBV6-1	TRBD1	TRBJ1-2	CASSGQDRFSDYGYTF	TGTGCCAGCAGTGGGCAGGACAGGTTTTCGGACTATGGCTACACCTTC
-	TRBV9	-	TRBJ2-2	CASSVAGAGGSFGELFF	TGTGCCAGCAGCGTAGCCGGGGCTGGGGGTAGTTTCGGGGAGCTGTTTTTT
once	TRBV7-8	TRBD1	TRBJ1-2	CASSFQSGGNGYTF	TGTGCCAGCAGCTTTCAATCAGGGGGCAATGGCTACACCTTC
-	TRBV30	-	TRBJ2-6	CAREGHPAAVLTF	TGTGCCAGAGAAGGACACCCCGCGGCCGTCCTGACTTTC